This TCR beta chain was identified during a study of PD-L1 blockade in urothelial cancer. Here immunoSEQ multiplex PCR was the method, and the copy in TCRdb shows in-frame clones only, minus some. The data contain about 35,000 clones, roughly 82% of them seen just once; the ten biggest clones take up almost 7%. The CDR3 is 15 residues long. Germline V CDR1 and CDR2: LNHNV, YYDKDF (reference sequence). V trimming: 5 bases; J trimming: 8 bases; junction bases outside the gene matches: 12. Time point in this sample: pretreatment peripheral blood. Sampling of each patient yielded between 1 and 8 specimens, collected pretreatment and on-treatment.

The TCR originated in a man in his 60s with urothelial cancer. The genes are TRBV15 and TRBJ2-1; 7 bases match TRBD1. The source was PBMCs, collected around atezolizumab (anti-PD-L1) treatment. In DNA, the CDR3 is TGTGCCACCAGCCCCCCCAAACAGGGGTCCGATGAGCAGTTCTTC. This gives the protein CATSPPKQGSDEQFF.